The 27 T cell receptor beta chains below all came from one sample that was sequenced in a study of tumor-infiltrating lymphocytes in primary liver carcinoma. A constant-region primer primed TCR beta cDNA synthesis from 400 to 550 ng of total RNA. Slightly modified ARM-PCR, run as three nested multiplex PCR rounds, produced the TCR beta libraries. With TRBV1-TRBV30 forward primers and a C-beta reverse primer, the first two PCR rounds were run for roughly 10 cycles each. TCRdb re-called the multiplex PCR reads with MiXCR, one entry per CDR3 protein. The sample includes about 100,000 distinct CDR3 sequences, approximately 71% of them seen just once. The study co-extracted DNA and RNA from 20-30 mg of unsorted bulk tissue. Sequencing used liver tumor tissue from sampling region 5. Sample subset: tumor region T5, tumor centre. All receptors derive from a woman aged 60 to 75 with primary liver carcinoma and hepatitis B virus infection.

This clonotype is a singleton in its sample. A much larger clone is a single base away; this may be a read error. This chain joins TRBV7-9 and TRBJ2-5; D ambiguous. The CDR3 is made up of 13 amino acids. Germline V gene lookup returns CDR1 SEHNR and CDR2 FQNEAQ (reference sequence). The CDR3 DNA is TGTACCAGCAGCTTAGCCGGCCAAGAGACCCAGTACTTC. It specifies CTSSLAGQETQYF.

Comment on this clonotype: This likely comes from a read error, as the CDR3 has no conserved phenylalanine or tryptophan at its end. In DNA, the CDR3 is TGTGCAATCAGTGAGTCCAACACAGGGTCGGGCTCACCCCTCCACTAT. Translated, it gives CAISESNTGSGSPLHY. This chain joins TRBV10-3 and TRBJ1-6; a weak D match, TRBD1 (6 bases). CDR1 and CDR2 (germline): ENHRY, SYGVKD. This CDR3 region has 16 residues.

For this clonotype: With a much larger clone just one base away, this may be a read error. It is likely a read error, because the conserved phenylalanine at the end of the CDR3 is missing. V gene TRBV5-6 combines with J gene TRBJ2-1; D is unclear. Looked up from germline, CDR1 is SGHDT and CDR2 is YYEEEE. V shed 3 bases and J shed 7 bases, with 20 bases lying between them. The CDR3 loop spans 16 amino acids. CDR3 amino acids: CASSSLTQLSLNEQFS. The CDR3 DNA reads TGTGCCAGCAGCTCACTCACCCAGCTCAGCTTAAATGAGCAGTTCTCC.

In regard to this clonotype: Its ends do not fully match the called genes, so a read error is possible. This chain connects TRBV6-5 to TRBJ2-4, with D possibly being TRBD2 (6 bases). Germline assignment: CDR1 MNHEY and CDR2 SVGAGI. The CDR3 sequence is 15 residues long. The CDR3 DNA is TGTGCCAGTAGTTACCTAGCGCGAGACGGGAACATTCAGTACTTC. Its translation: CASSYLARDGNIQYF.

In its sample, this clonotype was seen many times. CDR3: CASRVRGRREDTEAFF. The CDR3 bases are TGTGCCAGCAGGGTCAGGGGGCGGAGGGAGGACACTGAAGCTTTCTTT. J is TRBJ1-1 and V is TRBV6-6, with 8 bases identical to TRBD1. CDR1 MNHNY and CDR2 SVGAGI come from the germline V gene (reference sequence). The CDR3 sequence is 16 residues long. Unmatched junction bases numbered 12, after V lost 6 bases and J lost 3 bases.

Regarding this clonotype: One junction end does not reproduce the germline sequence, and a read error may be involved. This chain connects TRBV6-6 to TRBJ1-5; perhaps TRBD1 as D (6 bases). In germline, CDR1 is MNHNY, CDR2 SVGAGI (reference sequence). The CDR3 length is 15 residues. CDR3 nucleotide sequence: TGTGCCAGCAGTTTCAAACAGGGCAGCAATCAGCCCCAACATTTT. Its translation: CASSFKQGSNQPQHF.

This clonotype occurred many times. The CDR3 sequence: CASSLGTSGRATMVYEQYF. As DNA, the CDR3 is TGTGCCAGCAGTTTAGGGACTAGCGGGAGGGCCACGATGGTCTACGAGCAGTACTTC. This chain connects TRBV28 to TRBJ2-7; 16 positions match TRBD2. The trim removed 2 bases at V and 3 bases at J, leaving 10 bases unmatched. Germline V gene sequence: CDR1 MDHEN, CDR2 SYDVKM. This CDR3 spans 19 amino acids.

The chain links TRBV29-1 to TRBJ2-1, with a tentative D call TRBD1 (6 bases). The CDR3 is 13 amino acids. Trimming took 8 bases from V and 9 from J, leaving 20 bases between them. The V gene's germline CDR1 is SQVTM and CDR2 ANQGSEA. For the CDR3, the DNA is TGCAGCCTCGAGCAGGGGTACGTGGGTGAGCAGTTCTTC. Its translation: CSLEQGYVGEQFF.

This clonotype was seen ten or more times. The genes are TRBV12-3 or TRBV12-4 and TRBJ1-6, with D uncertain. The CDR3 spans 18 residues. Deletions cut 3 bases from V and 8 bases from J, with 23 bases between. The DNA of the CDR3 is TGTGCCAGCAGTTTGACTATGGGGATAGTGCCCCCGGATTCACCCCTCCACTTT. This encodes CASSLTMGIVPPDSPLHF.

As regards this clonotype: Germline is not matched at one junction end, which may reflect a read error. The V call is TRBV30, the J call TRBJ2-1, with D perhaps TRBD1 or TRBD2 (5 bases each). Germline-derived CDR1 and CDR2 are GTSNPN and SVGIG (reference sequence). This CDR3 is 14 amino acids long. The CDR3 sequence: CARRRDQHKNEQFF. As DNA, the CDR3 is TGTGCCCGGAGACGGGACCAACATAAGAATGAGCAGTTCTTC.

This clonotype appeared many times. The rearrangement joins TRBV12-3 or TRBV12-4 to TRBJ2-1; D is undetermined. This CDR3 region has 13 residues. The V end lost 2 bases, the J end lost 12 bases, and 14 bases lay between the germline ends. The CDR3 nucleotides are TGTGCCAGCAGTTTAAATGCGGCGGCAGGGCAGTTCTTC. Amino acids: CASSLNAAAGQFF.

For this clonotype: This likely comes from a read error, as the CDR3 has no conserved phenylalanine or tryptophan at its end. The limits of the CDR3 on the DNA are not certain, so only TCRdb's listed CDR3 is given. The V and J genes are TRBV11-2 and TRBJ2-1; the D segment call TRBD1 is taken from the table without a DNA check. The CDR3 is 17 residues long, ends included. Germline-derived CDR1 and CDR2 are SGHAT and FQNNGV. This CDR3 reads CASSLRPGQGFYNEQSS.

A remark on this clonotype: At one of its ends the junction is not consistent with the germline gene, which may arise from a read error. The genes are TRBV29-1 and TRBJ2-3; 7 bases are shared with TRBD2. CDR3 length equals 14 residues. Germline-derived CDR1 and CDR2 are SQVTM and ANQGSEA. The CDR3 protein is CSASGRGITDTRYF. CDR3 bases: TGCAGCGCGTCGGGGCGGGGGATCACAGATACGCGGTATTTT.

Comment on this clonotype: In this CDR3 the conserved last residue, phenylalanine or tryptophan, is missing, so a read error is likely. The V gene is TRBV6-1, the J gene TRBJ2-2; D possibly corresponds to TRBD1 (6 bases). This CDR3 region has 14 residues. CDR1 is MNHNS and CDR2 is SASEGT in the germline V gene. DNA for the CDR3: TGTGCCAGCGGTGAACTGTTCTTGAGGGGGAAGCTGTTTTCT. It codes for CASGELFLRGKLFS.

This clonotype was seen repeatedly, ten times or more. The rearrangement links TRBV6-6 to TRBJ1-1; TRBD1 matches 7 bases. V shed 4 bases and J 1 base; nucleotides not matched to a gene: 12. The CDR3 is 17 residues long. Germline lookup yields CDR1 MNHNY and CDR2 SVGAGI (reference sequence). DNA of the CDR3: TGTGCCAGCAGTTCAAGTAAGGGGTCAGGGGGGAACACTGAAGCTTTCTTT. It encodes CASSSSKGSGGNTEAFF.

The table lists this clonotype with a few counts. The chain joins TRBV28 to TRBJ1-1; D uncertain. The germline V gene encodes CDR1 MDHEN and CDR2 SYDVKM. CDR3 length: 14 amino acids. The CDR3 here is CVTLPGGLNTEAFF. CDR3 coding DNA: TGTGTCACCCTGCCGGGAGGGTTGAACACTGAAGCTTTCTTT.

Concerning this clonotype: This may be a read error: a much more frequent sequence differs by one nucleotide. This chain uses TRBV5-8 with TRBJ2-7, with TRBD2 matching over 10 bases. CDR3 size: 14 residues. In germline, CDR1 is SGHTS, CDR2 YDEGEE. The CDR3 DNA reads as TGTGTCAGCAGCTCTACTAGCGGGAAAGACGAGCAGTACTTC. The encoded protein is CVSSSTSGKDEQYF.

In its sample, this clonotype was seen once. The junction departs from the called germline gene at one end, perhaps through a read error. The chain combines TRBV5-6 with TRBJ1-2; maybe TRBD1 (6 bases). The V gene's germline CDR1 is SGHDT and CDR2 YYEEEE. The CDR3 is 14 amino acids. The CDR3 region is CASSYGTPNYGYSF. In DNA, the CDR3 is TGTGCCAGCAGCTACGGGACACCCAACTATGGCTACAGCTTC.

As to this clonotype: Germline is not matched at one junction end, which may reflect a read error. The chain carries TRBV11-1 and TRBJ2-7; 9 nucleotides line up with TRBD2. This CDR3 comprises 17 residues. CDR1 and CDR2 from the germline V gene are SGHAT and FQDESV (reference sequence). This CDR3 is CASGETLGLAPTYELYF. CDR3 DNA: TGTGCCAGCGGCGAGACCCTCGGACTAGCGCCGACCTACGAGCTGTACTTC. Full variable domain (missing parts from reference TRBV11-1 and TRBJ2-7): EAEVAQSPRYKITEKSQAVAFWCDPISGHATLYWYRQILGQGPELLVQFQDESVVDDSQLPKDRFSAERLKGVDSTLKIQPAELGDSAMYLCASGETLGLAPTYELYFGPGTRLTVT.

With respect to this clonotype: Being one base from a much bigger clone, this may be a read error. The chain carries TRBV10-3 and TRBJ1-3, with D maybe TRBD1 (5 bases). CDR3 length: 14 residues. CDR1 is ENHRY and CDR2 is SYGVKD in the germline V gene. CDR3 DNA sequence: TGTGCCATCAGGGACACAGGATCTGGAAACACCATGTATTTT. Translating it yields CAIRDTGSGNTMYF.

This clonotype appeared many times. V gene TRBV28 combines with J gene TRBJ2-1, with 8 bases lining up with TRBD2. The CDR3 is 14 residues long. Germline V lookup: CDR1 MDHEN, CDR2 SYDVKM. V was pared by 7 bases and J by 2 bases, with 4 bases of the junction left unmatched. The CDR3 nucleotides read TGTGCCAGCATAGGGCGGGGGGCCTACAATGAGCAGTTCTTC. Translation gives CASIGRGAYNEQFF.

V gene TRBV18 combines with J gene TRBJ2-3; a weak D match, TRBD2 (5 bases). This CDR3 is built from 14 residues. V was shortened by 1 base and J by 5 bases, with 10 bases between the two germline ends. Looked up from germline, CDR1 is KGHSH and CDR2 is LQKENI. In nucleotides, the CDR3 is TGTGCCAGCTCACCACGGAGCGGCGGAGATACGCAGTATTTT. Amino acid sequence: CASSPRSGGDTQYF.

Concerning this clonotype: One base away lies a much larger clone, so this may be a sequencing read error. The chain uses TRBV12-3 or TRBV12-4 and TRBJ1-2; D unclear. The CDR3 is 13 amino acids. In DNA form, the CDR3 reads TGTGCCAGCGCAAACACGACTAACTATGACTACACCTTC. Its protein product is CASANTTNYDYTF.

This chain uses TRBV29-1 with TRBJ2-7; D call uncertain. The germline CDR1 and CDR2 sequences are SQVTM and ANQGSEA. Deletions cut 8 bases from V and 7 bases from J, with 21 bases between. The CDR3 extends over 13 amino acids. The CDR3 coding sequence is TGCAGCCTTACGCGACACTCAGCTGGGGAGCAGTACTTC. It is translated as CSLTRHSAGEQYF.

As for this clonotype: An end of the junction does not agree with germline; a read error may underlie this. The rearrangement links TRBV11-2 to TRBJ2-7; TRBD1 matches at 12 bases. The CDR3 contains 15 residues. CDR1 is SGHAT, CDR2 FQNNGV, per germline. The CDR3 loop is CACSSGTGGHYEQYF. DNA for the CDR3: TGTGCCTGCAGCTCGGGGACAGGGGGCCACTACGAGCAGTACTTC.

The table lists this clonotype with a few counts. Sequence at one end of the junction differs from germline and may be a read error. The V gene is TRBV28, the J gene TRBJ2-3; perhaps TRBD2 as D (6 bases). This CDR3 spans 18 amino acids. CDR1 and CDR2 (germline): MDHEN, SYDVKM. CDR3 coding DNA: TGTGCCCGCAGTTCCCTACGTAGGCGGGAAGGGGAGAGAGATACGCAGTATTTT. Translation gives CARSSLRRREGERDTQYF.

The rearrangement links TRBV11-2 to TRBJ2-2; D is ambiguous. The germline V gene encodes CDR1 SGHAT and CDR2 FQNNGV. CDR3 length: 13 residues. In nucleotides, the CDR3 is TGTGTCGGCAGCTTAGATAGGGCTGGGGAGCTGTTTTTT. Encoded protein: CVGSLDRAGELFF.